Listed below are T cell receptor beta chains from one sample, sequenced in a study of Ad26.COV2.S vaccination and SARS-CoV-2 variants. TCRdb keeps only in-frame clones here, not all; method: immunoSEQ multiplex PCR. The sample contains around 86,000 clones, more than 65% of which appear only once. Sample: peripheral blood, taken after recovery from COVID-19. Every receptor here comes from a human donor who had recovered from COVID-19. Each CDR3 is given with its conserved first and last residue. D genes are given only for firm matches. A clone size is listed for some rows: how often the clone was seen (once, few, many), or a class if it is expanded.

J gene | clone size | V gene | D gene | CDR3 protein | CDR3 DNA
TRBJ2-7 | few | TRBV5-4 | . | CASSEGTVSSYEQYF | TGTGCCAGCAGCGAAGGGACGGTCAGCTCCTACGAGCAGTACTTC
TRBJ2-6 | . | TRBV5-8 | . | CASSTRHAGANVLTF | TGTGCCAGCAGCACAAGACATGCTGGGGCCAACGTCCTGACTTTC
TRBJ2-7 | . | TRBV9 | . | CASSDGVGQPYEQYF | TGTGCCAGCAGTGATGGAGTTGGGCAGCCCTACGAGCAGTACTTC
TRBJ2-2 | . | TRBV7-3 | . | CASSHQPGELFF | TGTGCCAGCAGCCACCAACCCGGGGAGCTGTTTTTT
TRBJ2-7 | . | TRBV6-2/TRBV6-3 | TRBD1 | CASSFRQGDYYEQYF | TGTGCCAGCAGTTTCAGACAGGGTGATTACTACGAGCAGTACTTC
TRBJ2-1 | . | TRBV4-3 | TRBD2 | CASSQVASGYNEQFF | TGCGCCAGCAGCCAAGTGGCTAGCGGCTACAATGAGCAGTTCTTC
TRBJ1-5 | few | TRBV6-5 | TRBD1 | CASWTGWNQPQHF | TGTGCCAGCTGGACAGGGTGGAATCAGCCCCAGCATTTT
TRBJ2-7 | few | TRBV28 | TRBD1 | CASRQDRGGYEQYF | TGTGCCAGCAGACAGGACAGGGGTGGGTACGAGCAGTACTTC
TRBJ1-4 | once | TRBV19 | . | CASSSGITNEKLFF | TGTGCCAGTAGTTCCGGGATAACTAATGAAAAACTGTTTTTT
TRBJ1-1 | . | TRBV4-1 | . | CASSPGQLTRVMNTEAFF | TGCGCCAGCAGCCCTGGACAGTTAACACGAGTGATGAACACTGAAGCTTTCTTT
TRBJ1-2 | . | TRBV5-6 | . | CASETRQGRDGYTF | TGTGCCAGCGAAACACGGCAGGGTAGAGATGGCTACACCTTC
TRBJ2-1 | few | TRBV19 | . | CASSASFSSSYNEQFF | TGTGCCAGTAGTGCTTCCTTCTCTAGCTCCTACAATGAGCAGTTCTTC
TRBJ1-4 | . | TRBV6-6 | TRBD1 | CASSYLQGGLFF | TGTGCCAGCAGTTACTTACAGGGGGGACTGTTTTTT
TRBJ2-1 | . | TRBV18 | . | CASSLAGYGQFF | TGTGCCAGCTCCCTTGCGGGGTATGGGCAGTTCTTC
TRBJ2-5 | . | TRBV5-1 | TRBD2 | CASSLGGGSETQYF | TGCGCCAGCAGCCTGGGGGGAGGGTCGGAGACCCAGTACTTC
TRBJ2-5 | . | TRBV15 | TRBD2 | CATSEPGLAGGETQYF | TGTGCCACCAGCGAACCCGGACTAGCGGGAGGGGAGACCCAGTACTTC
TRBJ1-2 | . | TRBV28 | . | CASSLGGSGYTF | TGTGCCAGCAGTTTGGGTGGATCTGGCTACACCTTC
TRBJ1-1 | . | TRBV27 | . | CASRPIGNTEAFF | TGTGCCAGCAGACCGATAGGGAACACTGAAGCTTTCTTT
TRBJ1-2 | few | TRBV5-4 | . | CASSPDTASNYGYTF | TGTGCCAGCAGCCCTGACACGGCCTCTAACTATGGCTACACCTTC
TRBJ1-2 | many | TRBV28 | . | CASSVDGVGGYTF | TGTGCCAGCAGCGTCGACGGAGTGGGGGGCTACACCTTC
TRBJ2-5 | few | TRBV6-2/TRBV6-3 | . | CASSYEGHWGETQYF | TGTGCCAGCAGTTACGAGGGACACTGGGGGGAGACCCAGTACTTC
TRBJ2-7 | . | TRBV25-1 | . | CASSEAFGSSYEQYF | TGTGCCAGCAGTGAGGCGTTTGGCAGCTCCTACGAGCAGTACTTC
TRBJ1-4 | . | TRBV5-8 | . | CASSFSDSNNEKLFF | TGTGCCAGCAGCTTCTCGGACTCTAATAATGAAAAACTGTTTTTT
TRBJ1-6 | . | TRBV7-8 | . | CASSLERDSYNSPLHF | TGTGCCAGCAGCTTAGAACGTGACAGTTATAATTCACCCCTCCACTTT
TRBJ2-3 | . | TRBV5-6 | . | CASSLRVQGDTQYF | TGTGCCAGCAGCTTACGGGTGCAGGGAGATACGCAGTATTTT
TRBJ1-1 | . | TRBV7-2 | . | CASSSTGGDRWDTEAFF | TGTGCCAGCAGCTCAACCGGGGGAGACAGGTGGGACACTGAAGCTTTCTTT
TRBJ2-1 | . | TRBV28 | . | CASSAEGNEQFF | TGTGCCAGCAGTGCAGAGGGGAATGAGCAGTTCTTC
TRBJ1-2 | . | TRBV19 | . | CASNNGQNYGYTF | TGTGCCAGCAACAACGGACAGAACTATGGCTACACCTTC
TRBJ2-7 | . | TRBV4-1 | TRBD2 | CASSQETSSGYEQYF | TGCGCCAGCAGCCAAGAGACTAGCTCCGGCTACGAGCAGTACTTC
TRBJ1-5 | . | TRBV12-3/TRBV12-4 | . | CASSFGQPQHF | TGTGCCAGCAGTTTTGGTCAGCCCCAGCATTTT
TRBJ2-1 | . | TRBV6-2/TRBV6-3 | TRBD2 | CASSYLAGVYNEQFF | TGTGCCAGCAGTTACCTAGCGGGGGTTTACAATGAGCAGTTCTTC
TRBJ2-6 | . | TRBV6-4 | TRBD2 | CASTMGLGRSGANVLTF | TGTGCCAGCACCATGGGACTAGGCCGCTCTGGGGCCAACGTCCTGACTTTC
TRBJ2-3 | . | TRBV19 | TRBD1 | CASSPQGEAHDTQYF | TGTGCCAGTAGTCCACAGGGGGAGGCCCACGATACGCAGTATTTT
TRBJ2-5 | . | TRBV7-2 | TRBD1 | CASSSRTGIKETQYF | TGTGCCAGCAGCTCAAGGACAGGCATTAAAGAGACCCAGTACTTC
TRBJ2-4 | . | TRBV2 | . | CASSVNPNIQYF | TGTGCCAGCAGTGTGAACCCAAACATTCAGTACTTC
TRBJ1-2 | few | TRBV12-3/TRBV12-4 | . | CASHYRARGYTF | TGTGCCAGCCATTACAGGGCTAGGGGCTACACCTTC
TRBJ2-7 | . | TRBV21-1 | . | CASSKGRGGVSYEQYF | TGTGCCAGCAGCAAAGGGAGGGGGGGAGTCTCCTACGAGCAGTACTTC
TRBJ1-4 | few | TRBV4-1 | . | CASSLRGGGDEKLFF | TGCGCCAGCAGCCTCAGAGGGGGTGGGGATGAAAAACTGTTTTTT
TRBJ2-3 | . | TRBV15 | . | CATSREGGGFTDTQYF | TGTGCCACCAGCAGAGAAGGGGGAGGTTTCACAGATACGCAGTATTTT
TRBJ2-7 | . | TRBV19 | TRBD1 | CASSTGQGGWYEQYF | TGTGCCAGTAGTACCGGACAGGGGGGATGGTACGAGCAGTACTTC
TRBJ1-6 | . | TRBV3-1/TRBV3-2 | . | CASSRPSTLSYNSPLHF | TGTGCCAGCAGCCGCCCCAGCACCCTCTCCTATAATTCACCCCTCCACTTT
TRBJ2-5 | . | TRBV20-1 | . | CSASEEETQYF | TGCAGTGCCTCGGAGGAGGAGACCCAGTACTTC
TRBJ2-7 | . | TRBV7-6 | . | CASSPLLGDLPYEQYF | TGTGCCAGCAGCCCCCTTCTGGGGGACCTTCCCTACGAGCAGTACTTC
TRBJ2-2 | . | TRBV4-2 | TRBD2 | CASSQVAGDAGELFF | TGTGCCAGCAGCCAAGTGGCGGGAGACGCCGGGGAGCTGTTTTTT
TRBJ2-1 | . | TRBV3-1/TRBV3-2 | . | CASSEGDRLYNEQFF | TGTGCCAGCAGCGAGGGAGACAGACTCTACAATGAGCAGTTCTTC
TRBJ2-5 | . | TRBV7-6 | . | CASSLAPLPEETQYF | TGTGCCAGCAGCTTAGCCCCCCTCCCAGAAGAGACCCAGTACTTC
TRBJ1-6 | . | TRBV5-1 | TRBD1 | CASSLDRGPLHF | TGCGCCAGCAGCCTAGACAGGGGGCCCCTCCACTTT
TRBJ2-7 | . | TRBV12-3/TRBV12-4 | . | CASGTGYEQYF | TGTGCCAGCGGGACTGGCTACGAGCAGTACTTC
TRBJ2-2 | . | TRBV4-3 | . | CASSQLTGTGELFF | TGCGCCAGCAGCCAGCTTACGGGCACCGGGGAGCTGTTTTTT
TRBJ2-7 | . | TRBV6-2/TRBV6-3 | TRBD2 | CASSYLLAGGSHEQYF | TGTGCCAGCAGTTATCTACTAGCGGGAGGGTCCCACGAGCAGTACTTC